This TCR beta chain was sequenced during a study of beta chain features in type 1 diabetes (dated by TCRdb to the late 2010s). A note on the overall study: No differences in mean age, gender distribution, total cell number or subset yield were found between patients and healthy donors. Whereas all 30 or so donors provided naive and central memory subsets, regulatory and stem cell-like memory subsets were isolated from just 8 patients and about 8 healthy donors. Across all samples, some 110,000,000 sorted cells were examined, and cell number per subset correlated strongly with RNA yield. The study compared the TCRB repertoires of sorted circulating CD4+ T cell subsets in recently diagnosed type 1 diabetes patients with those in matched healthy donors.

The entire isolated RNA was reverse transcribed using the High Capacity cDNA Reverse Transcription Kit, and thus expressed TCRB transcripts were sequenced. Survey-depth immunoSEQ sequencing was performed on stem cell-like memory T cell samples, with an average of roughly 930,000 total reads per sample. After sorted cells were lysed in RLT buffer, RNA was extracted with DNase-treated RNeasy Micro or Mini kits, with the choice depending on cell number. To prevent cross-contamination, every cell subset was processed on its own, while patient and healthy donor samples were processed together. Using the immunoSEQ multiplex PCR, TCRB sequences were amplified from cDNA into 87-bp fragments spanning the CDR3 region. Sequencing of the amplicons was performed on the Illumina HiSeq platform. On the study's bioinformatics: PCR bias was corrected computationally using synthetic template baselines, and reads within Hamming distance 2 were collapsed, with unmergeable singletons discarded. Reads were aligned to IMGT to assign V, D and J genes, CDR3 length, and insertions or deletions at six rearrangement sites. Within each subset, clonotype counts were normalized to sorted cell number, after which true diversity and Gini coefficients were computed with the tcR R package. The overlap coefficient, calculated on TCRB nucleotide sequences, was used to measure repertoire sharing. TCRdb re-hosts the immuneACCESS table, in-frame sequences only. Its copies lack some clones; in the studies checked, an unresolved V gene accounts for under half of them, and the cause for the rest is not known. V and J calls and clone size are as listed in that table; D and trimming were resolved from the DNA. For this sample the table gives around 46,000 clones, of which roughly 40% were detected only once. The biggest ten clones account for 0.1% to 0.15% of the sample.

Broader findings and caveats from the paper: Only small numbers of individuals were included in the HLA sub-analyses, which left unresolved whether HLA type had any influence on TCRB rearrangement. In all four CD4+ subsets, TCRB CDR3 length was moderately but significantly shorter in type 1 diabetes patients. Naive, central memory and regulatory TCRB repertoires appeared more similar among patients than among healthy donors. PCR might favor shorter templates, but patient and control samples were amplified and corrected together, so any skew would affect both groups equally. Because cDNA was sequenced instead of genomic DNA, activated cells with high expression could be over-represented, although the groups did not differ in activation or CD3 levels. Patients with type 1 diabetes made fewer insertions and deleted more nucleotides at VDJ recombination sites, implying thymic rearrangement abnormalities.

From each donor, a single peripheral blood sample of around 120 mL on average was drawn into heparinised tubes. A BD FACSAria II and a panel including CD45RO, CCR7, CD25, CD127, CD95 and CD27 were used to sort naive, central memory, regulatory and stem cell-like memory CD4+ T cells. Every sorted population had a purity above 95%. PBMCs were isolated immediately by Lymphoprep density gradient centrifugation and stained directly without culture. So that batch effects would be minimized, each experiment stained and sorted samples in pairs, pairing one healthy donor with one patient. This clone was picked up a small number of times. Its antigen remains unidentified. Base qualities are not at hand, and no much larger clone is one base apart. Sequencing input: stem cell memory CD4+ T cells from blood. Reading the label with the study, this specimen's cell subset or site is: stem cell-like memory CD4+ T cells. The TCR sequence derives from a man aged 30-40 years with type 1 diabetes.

The CDR3: CASSPVHTGELFF. The DNA reads as follows: TGCGCCAGCAGCCCAGTACACACCGGGGAGCTGTTTTTT. The V and J genes are TRBV5-1 and TRBJ2-2, with the D gene not clear enough to name. From the cysteine up to the phenylalanine, the CDR3 has a length of 13 residues. The read is trimmed to its CDR3 DNA, 39 bases read in frame from base 1. Deletion took 4 bases off V and 3 bases off J, with a span of 7 bases between the germline ends. From a lookup of the germline V gene, CDR1 and CDR2 are SGHRS and YFSETQ. Joined to the reference TRBV5-1 and TRBJ2-2 proteins, this CDR3 gives the full variable domain: KAGVTQTPRYLIKTRGQQVTLSCSPISGHRSVSWYQQTPGQGLQFLFEYFSETQRNKGNFPGRFSGRQFSNSRSEMNVSTLELGDSALYLCASSPVHTGELFFGEGSRLTVL.